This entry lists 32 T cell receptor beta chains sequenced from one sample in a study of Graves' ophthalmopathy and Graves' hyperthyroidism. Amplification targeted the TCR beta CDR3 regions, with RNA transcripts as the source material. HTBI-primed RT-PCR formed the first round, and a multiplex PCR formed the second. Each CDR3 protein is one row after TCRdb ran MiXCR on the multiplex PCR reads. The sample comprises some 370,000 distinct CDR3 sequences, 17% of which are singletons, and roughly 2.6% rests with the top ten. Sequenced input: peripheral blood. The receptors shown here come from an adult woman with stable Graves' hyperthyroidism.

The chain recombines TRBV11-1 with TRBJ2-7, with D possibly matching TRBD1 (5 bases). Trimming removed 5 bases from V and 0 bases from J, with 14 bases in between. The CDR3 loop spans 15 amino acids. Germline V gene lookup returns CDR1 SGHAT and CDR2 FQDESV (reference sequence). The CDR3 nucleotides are TGTGCCAGCAGCCCAGGGTGGACCAGCTCCTACGAGCAGTACTTC. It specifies CASSPGWTSSYEQYF.

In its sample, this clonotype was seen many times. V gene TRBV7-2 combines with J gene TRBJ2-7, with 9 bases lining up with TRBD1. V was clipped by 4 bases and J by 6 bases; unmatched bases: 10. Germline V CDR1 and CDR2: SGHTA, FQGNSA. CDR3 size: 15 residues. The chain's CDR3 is CASSYPGTGIPEQYF. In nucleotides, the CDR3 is TGTGCCAGCAGCTACCCCGGGACAGGGATCCCCGAGCAGTACTTC.

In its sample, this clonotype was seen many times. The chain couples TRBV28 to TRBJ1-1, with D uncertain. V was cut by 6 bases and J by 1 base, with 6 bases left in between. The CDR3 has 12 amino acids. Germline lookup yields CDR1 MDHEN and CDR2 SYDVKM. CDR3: CASRQWNTEAFF. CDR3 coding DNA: TGTGCCAGCAGGCAGTGGAACACTGAAGCTTTCTTT.

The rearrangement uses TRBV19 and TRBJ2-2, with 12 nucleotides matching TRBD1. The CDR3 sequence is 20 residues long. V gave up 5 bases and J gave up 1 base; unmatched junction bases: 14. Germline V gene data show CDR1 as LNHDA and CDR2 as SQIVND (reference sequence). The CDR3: CASSPSAPGQGARNTGELFF. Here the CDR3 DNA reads TGTGCCAGTAGTCCATCCGCCCCGGGACAGGGGGCGAGGAACACCGGGGAGCTGTTTTTT.

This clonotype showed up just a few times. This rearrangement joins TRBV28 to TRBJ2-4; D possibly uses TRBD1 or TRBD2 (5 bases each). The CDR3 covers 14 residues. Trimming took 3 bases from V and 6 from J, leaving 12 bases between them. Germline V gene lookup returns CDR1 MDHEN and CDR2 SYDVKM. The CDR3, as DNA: TGTGCCAGCAGTTTGGCAGGGAGTAGAAACATTCAGTACTTC. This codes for CASSLAGSRNIQYF.

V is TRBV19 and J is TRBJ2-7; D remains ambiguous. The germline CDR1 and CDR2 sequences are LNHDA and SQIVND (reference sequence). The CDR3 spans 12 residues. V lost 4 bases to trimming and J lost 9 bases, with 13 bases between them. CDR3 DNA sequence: TGTGCCAGTAGTAACGCGATTGGGATGCAGTACTTC. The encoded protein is CASSNAIGMQYF.

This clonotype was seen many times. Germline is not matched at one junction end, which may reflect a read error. CDR3 protein: CASSGYREETQCF. The CDR3 DNA sequence: TGTGCCAGCAGTGGATATAGGGAGGAGACCCAGTGCTTC. V is TRBV2 and J is TRBJ2-5; the D gene is possibly TRBD2 (6 bases). Germline CDR1 and CDR2: SNHLY and FYNNEI. The CDR3 runs 13 residues.

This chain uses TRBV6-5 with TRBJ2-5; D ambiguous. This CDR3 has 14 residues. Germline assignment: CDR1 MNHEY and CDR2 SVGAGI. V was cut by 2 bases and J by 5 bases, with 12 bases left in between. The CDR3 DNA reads TGTGCCAGCAGTTACGAGCCTCCTGGGGAGACCCAGTACTTC. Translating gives CASSYEPPGETQYF.

The CDR3 DNA reads as TGTGCCAGCAGCCCCAACCTGGGCGAGGAGCAGCATTTT. Translating gives CASSPNLGEEQHF. The chain has TRBV4-2 and TRBJ1-5; D not resolved. Germline CDR1 and CDR2: LGHNA and YNFKEQ. The CDR3 length is 13 residues. V lost 4 bases and J lost 13, with 17 bases in between.

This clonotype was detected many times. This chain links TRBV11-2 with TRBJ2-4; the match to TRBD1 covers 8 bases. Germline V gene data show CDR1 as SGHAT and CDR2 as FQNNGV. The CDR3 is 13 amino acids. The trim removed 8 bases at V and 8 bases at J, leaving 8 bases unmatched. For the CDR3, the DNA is TGTGCCAGCTTCGAGCAGGGGGCCCACATTCAGTACTTC. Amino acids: CASFEQGAHIQYF.

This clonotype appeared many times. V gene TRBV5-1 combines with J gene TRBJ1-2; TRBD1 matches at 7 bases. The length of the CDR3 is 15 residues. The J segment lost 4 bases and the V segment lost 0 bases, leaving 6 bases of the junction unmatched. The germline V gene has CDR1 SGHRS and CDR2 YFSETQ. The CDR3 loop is CASSLEGTVVYGYTF. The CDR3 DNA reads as TGCGCCAGCAGCTTGGAGGGGACAGTAGTCTATGGCTACACCTTC.

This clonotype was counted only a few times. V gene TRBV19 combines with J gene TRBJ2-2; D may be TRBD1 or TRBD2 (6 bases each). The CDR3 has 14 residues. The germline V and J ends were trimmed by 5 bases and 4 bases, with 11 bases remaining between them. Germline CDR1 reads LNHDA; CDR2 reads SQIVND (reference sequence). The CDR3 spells CASSAGQFTGELFF. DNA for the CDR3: TGTGCCAGTAGTGCGGGACAATTCACCGGGGAGCTGTTTTTT.

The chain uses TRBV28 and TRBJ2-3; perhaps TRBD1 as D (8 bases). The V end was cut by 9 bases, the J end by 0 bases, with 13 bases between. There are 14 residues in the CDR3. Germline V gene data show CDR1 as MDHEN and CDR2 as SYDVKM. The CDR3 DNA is TGTGCCAGTATACAGGGGGGGAGCACAGATACGCAGTATTTT. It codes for CASIQGGSTDTQYF.

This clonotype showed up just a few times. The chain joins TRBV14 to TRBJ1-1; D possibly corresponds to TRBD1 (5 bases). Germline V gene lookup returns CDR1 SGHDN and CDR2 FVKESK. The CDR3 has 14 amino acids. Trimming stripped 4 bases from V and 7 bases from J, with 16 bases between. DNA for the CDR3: TGTGCCAGCAGCCGAACTGGTAGGGGCCTTGAAGCTTTCTTT. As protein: CASSRTGRGLEAFF.

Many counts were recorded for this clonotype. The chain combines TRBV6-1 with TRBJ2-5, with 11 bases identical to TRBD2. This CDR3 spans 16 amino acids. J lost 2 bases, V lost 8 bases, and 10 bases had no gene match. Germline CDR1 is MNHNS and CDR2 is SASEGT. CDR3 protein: CASALSLAGGQETQYF. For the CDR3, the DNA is TGTGCCAGCGCTTTGTCTCTAGCGGGAGGTCAAGAGACCCAGTACTTC.

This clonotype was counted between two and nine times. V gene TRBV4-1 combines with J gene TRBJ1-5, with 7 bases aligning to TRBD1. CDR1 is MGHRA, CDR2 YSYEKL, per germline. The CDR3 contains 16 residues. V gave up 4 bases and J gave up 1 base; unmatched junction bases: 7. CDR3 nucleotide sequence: TGCGCCAGCAGCCTGACGGACAGGACCAGCAATCAGCCCCAGCATTTT. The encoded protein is CASSLTDRTSNQPQHF.

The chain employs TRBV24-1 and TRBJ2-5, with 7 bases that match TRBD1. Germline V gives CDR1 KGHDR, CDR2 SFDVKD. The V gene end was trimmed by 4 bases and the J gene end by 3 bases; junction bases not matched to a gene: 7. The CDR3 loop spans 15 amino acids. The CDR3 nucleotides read TGTGCCACCAGTGAACCGGGACAGAGAGAAGAGACCCAGTACTTC. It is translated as CATSEPGQREETQYF.

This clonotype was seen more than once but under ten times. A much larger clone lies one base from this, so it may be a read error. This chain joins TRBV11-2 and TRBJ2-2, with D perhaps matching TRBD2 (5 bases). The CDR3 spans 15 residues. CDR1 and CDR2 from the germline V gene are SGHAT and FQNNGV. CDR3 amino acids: CASSLFVGNTGELCF. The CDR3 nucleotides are TGTGCCAGCAGCTTATTCGTGGGGAACACCGGGGAGCTGTGTTTT.

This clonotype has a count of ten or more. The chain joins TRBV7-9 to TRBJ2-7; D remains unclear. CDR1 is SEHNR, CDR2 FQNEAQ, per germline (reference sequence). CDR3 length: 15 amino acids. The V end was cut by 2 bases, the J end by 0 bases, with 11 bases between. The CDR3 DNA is TGTGCCAGCAGCTTATACCGAACACTCTCCTACGAGCAGTACTTC. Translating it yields CASSLYRTLSYEQYF.

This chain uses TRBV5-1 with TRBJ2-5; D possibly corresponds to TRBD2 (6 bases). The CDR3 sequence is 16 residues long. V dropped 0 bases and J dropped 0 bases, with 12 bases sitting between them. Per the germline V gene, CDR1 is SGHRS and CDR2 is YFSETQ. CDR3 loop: CASSLGLVGYQETQYF. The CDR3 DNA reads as TGCGCCAGCAGCTTGGGACTAGTGGGGTACCAAGAGACCCAGTACTTC.

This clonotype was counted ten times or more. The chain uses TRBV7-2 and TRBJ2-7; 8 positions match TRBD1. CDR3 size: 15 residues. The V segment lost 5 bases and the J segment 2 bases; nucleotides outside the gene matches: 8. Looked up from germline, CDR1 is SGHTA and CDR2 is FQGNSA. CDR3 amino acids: CASSPDWTGTYEQYF. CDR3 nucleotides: TGTGCCAGCAGCCCTGATTGGACAGGGACCTACGAGCAGTACTTC.

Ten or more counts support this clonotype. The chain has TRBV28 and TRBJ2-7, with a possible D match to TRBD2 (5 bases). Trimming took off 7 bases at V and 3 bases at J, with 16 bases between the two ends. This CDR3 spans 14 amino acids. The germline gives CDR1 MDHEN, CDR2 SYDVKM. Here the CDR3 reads CASTPTGSHYEQYF. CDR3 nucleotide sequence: TGTGCCAGCACCCCTACGGGATCCCACTACGAGCAGTACTTC.

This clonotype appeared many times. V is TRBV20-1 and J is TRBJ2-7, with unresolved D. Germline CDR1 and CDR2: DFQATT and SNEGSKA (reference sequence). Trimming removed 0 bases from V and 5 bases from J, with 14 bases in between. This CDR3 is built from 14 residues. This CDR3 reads CSARDSRVWNEQYF. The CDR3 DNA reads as TGCAGTGCTAGAGATTCTCGAGTGTGGAACGAGCAGTACTTC.

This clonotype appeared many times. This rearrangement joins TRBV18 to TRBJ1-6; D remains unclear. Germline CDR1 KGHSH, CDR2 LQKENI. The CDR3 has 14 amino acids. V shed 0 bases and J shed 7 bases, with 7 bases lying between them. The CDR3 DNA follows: TGTGCCAGCTCACCACCGGACCCGAATTCACCCCTCCACTTT. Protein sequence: CASSPPDPNSPLHF.

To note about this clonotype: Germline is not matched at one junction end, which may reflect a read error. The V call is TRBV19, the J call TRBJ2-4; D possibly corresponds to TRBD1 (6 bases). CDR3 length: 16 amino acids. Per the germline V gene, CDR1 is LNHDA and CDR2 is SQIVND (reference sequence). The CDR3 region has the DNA TGTGCCAGTAGTAGATGGGCAGGGGTAGCCAAAAACATTAAGTACTTC. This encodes CASSRWAGVAKNIKYF.

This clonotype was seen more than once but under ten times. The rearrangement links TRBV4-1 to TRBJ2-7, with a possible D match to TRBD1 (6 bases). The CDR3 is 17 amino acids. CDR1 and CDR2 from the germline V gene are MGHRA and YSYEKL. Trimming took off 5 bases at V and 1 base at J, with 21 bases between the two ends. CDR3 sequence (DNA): TGCGCCAGCAGCGCCCCGCTAGAGGGGGTAGGGTCCTACGAGCAGTACTTC. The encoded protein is CASSAPLEGVGSYEQYF.

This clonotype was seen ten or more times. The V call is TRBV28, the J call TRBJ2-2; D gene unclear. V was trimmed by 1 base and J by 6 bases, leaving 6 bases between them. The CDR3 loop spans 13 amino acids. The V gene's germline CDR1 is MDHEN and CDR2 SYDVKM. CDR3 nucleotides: TGTGCCAGCAGTTTATCAACTCCCGGGGAGCTGTTTTTT. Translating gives CASSLSTPGELFF.

CDR3 sequence: CASSRREGDYEQYF. The DNA for the CDR3 is TGCGCCAGCAGCCGCCGGGAGGGAGACTACGAGCAGTACTTC. The chain employs TRBV5-1 and TRBJ2-7, with 8 bases lining up with TRBD2. Germline CDR1 SGHRS, CDR2 YFSETQ. This CDR3 has 14 amino acids. J lost 3 bases, V lost 4 bases, and 6 bases had no gene match.

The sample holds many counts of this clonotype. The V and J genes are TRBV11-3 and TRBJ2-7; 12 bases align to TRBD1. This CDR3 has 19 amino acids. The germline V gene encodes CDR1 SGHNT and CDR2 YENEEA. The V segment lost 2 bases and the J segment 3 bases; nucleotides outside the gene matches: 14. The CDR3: CASSLLLGSGTGGHYEQYF. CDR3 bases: TGTGCCAGCAGCTTACTTTTGGGTTCCGGGACAGGGGGCCACTACGAGCAGTACTTC.

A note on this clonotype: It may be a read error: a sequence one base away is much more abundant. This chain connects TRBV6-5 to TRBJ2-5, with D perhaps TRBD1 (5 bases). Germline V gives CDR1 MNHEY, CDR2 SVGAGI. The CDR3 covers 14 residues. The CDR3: CASSYEGVPETKYF. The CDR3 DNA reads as TGTGCCAGCAGTTACGAAGGGGTCCCAGAGACCAAGTACTTC.

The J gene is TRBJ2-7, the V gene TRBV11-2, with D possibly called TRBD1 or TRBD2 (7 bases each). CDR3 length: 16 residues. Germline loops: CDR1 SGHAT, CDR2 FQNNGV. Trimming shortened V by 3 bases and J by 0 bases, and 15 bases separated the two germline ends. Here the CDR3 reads CASSLGGTALSYEQYF. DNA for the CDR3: TGTGCCAGCAGCTTGGGAGGGACAGCACTCTCCTACGAGCAGTACTTC.

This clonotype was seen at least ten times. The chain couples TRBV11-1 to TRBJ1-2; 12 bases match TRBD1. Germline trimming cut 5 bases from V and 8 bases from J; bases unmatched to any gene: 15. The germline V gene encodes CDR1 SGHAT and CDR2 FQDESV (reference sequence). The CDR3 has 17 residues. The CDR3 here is CASSRKREGTGGFGYTF. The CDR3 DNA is TGTGCCAGCAGCCGAAAGAGGGAAGGGACAGGGGGCTTCGGCTACACCTTC.